What follows are 5 T cell receptor beta chains derived from one specimen sequenced in a study of identifying expanded T cells in peripheral blood. The protocol was immunoSEQ multiplex PCR, while the TCRdb copy is restricted to in-frame clones and leaves out a portion. Among 85,000 to 120,000 clones listed, 70% to 90% were seen once. Sequencing was done on a sample of blood. The receptors derive from a person aged 18-70 years in good health.

This chain connects TRBV7-3 to TRBJ2-5, with 9 bases identical to TRBD1. From germline, CDR1 is SGHTA and CDR2 FQGTGA. The junction had 12 bases not matched to a gene; V was cut back by 5 bases and J by 5 bases. The CDR3 has 16 amino acids. The CDR3 coding sequence is TGTGCCAGCAGCCTAATCCCGGACAGGGGAATGGAGACCCAGTACTTC. This sequence encodes CASSLIPDRGMETQYF. The variable domain in full, completed from reference TRBV7-3 and TRBJ2-5, reads GAGVSQTPSNKVTEKGKYVELRCDPISGHTALYWYRQSLGQGPEFLIYFQGTGAADDSGLPNDRFFAVRPEGSVSTLKIQRTERGDSAVYLCASSLIPDRGMETQYFGPGTRLLVL.

The V and J genes are TRBV14 and TRBJ1-4; no reliable D call. The V and J ends lost 1 base and 8 bases respectively, with 8 bases between them. CDR3 length equals 13 residues. Germline V lookup: CDR1 SGHDN, CDR2 FVKESK. This CDR3 reads CASSQVGGEKLFF. The CDR3 region has the DNA TGTGCCAGCAGCCAAGTGGGAGGGGAAAAACTGTTTTTT.

The J gene is TRBJ1-2, the V gene TRBV10-3, with a possible D match to TRBD1 (5 bases). The germline CDR1 and CDR2 sequences are ENHRY and SYGVKD. The CDR3 covers 17 residues. V lost 8 bases and J 4 bases, leaving 26 bases between the germline ends. The CDR3 loop reads CAISPSGQGLSTYGYTF. The CDR3 DNA sequence: TGTGCCATCTCTCCCTCCGGGCAGGGATTGAGTACCTATGGCTACACCTTC.

The chain recombines TRBV7-2 with TRBJ2-7; TRBD1 aligns across 9 bases. Germline assignment: CDR1 SGHTA and CDR2 FQGNSA. V shed 6 bases, J shed 2 bases, and the junction held 11 bases outside the gene matches. The CDR3 is 16 amino acids. The CDR3 nucleotides are TGTGCCAGCAGACGAACCGGGACAGGGCGCCCCTACGAGCAGTACTTC. Translating gives CASRRTGTGRPYEQYF. The full variable domain, rest sourced from reference TRBV7-2 and TRBJ2-7, is GAGVSQSPSNKVTEKGKDVELRCDPISGHTALYWYRQSLGQGLEFLIYFQGNSAPDKSGLPSDRFSAERTGGSVSTLTIQRTQQEDSAVYLCASRRTGTGRPYEQYFGPGTRLTVT.

CDR3: CASSGLAGGAPLYEQYF. CDR3 nucleotides: TGTGCCAGCAGTGGACTAGCGGGGGGTGCCCCGCTCTACGAGCAGTACTTC. The V and J genes are TRBV25-1 and TRBJ2-7; 13 bases line up with TRBD2. Losses at the gene ends were 4 bases for V and 3 bases for J; bases not matched to a gene: 9. This CDR3 comprises 17 residues. CDR1 MGHDK and CDR2 SYGVNS come from the germline V gene.